Here is one T cell receptor beta chain with its context. What it binds is unknown. The germline V gene encodes CDR1 SGHNT and CDR2 YYREEE (reference sequence). CDR3 length: 16 residues. With 1 base removed from V and 0 bases from J, the gap between germline ends came to 10 bases. PCR involved 60 Vbeta and 13 Jbeta primers. Using immunoSEQ multiplex PCR, the repertoire was profiled, and TCRdb retains in-frame clones only, with some absent. The sample totals around 100,000 clones; its top ten clones hold 5.5% to 8%. These data are taken from a study of cytomegalovirus exposure and HLA in healthy donors. For the study at large: HLA-typed donors contributed around 82 million unique TCRs, which were held in an early data release. Genotyping of roughly 400 donors showed that 80% to 85% belonged to the Caucasian-associated ancestry cluster. Study results and limitations: Some TCR beta chains (about 170 of them) were listed as cytomegalovirus-associated. Available immune exposure information covered CMV serostatus only.

This receptor was obtained from a middle-aged man in good health and CMV-seropositive. The specimen was PBMCs. V usage is TRBV5-4 and J usage is TRBJ2-2, with a tentative D call TRBD2 (5 bases). The CDR3 sequence: CASSLREAANTGELFF. Written as DNA, the CDR3 is TGTGCCAGCAGCTTGAGAGAAGCGGCGAACACCGGGGAGCTGTTTTTT.